A single sample gave rise to the 16 T cell receptor beta chains below, sequenced in a study of blood T cell repertoires in COVID-19. Repertoires were generated with immunoSEQ multiplex PCR, while TCRdb's copy carries only in-frame clones and drops some. The sample includes over 100,000 clones, 84% of them seen just once. Input material: PBMCs or T cells enriched from blood (not recorded which). The receptors were gathered from a woman aged 25 to 39 who had recovered from COVID-19.

This clone was counted between two and nine times. J is TRBJ1-4 and V is TRBV2; 7 bases map to TRBD1. The CDR3 spans 15 residues. Trimming at V came to 6 bases and at J to 7 bases, leaving 11 bases not matched to a gene. From germline, CDR1 is SNHLY and CDR2 FYNNEI. The CDR3 coding sequence is TGTGCCAGCAGCGTACAGGGGATCGGGAGTGAAAAACTGTTTTTT. It codes for CASSVQGIGSEKLFF.

The V gene is TRBV7-9, the J gene TRBJ1-2, with 7 nucleotides matching TRBD1. Germline CDR1 SEHNR, CDR2 FQNEAQ (reference sequence). The CDR3 spans 15 residues. V lost 1 base and J lost 4; bases outside the gene matches: 6. The CDR3 region has the DNA TGTGCCAGCAGCTTAGGGGCAGGGGGTCCCTATGGCTACACCTTC. This gives the protein CASSLGAGGPYGYTF.

CDR3 in amino acids: CASSPRTGAKNTEAFF. The CDR3 DNA sequence: TGTGCCAGCAGCCCCAGGACAGGGGCCAAGAACACTGAAGCTTTCTTT. The chain links TRBV7-8 to TRBJ1-1; TRBD1 matches at 9 bases. J lost 1 base, V lost 5 bases, and 8 bases had no gene match. The CDR3 sequence is 16 residues long. CDR1 is SGHVS and CDR2 is FQNEAQ in the germline V gene.

The chain joins TRBV7-2 to TRBJ2-5, with 7 bases identical to TRBD1. Looked up from germline, CDR1 is SGHTA and CDR2 is FQGNSA. The V gene end was trimmed by 0 bases and the J gene end by 5 bases; junction bases not matched to a gene: 3. This CDR3 is 14 amino acids long. The CDR3 nucleotides are TGTGCCAGCAGCTTAGCTGGGACAGCCGAGACCCAGTACTTC. This sequence encodes CASSLAGTAETQYF.

V is TRBV19 and J is TRBJ1-5, with a weak D call TRBD1 (5 bases). CDR3 length: 16 residues. Germline assignment: CDR1 LNHDA and CDR2 SQIVND (reference sequence). The V and J ends lost 1 base and 7 bases respectively, with 17 bases between them. This CDR3 reads CASSIGPPQGWQPQHF. CDR3 DNA sequence: TGTGCCAGTAGTATAGGTCCCCCGCAGGGTTGGCAGCCCCAGCATTTT.

The V gene is TRBV19, the J gene TRBJ1-1, with TRBD1 matching over 11 bases. CDR3 length equals 13 residues. Looked up from germline, CDR1 is LNHDA and CDR2 is SQIVND (reference sequence). V dropped 3 bases and J dropped 12; count of bases not matched to a gene: 6. CDR3 nucleotides: TGTGCCAGTAGTATCCGGGACAGGGGGAAACCTTTCTTT. This sequence encodes CASSIRDRGKPFF.

This rearrangement joins TRBV4-3 to TRBJ1-4, with D unclear. Germline V gene lookup returns CDR1 LGHNA and CDR2 YSLEER. The CDR3 covers 13 residues. V was trimmed by 0 bases and J by 5 bases, leaving 4 bases between them. The CDR3 sequence: CASSQDLNEKLFF. Written as DNA, the CDR3 is TGCGCCAGCAGCCAAGATTTAAATGAAAAACTGTTTTTT.

The rearrangement joins TRBV28 to TRBJ2-3, with 11 bases aligning to TRBD2. Per the germline V gene, CDR1 is MDHEN and CDR2 is SYDVKM. CDR3 size: 15 residues. V dropped 6 bases and J dropped 5; count of bases not matched to a gene: 7. The CDR3 DNA is TGTGCCAGCAGAACCCGGACTAGCGGGCGAGATACGCAGTATTTT. Translation: CASRTRTSGRDTQYF.

This clone was picked up a small number of times. This chain joins TRBV6-2 or TRBV6-3 and TRBJ2-5; no firm D call. CDR1 and CDR2 (germline): MNHEY, SVGEGT. The CDR3 length is 12 residues. Trimming pared 2 bases from V and 9 bases from J, leaving 10 bases between. CDR3 sequence (DNA): TGTGCCAGCAGTTACCTTTCGGCGGCCCAGTACTTC. Encoded protein: CASSYLSAAQYF.

The chain recombines TRBV5-1 with TRBJ2-1; 10 bases match TRBD2. V shed 1 base and J 6 bases; nucleotides not matched to a gene: 4. CDR1 SGHRS and CDR2 YFSETQ come from the germline V gene. The CDR3 contains 15 residues. The DNA of the CDR3 is TGCGCCAGCAGCTTGACTAGCGGGATGTTCAATGAGCAGTTCTTC. This gives the protein CASSLTSGMFNEQFF.

J is TRBJ2-1 and V is TRBV28, with 15 bases that match TRBD2. Unmatched junction bases numbered 11, after V lost 5 bases and J lost 6 bases. This CDR3 is 18 amino acids long. Germline CDR1 is MDHEN and CDR2 is SYDVKM. In nucleotides, the CDR3 is TGTGCCAGCAGTCCGGGGACTAGCGGGAGGCCCCACCCCAATGAGCAGTTCTTC. It is translated as CASSPGTSGRPHPNEQFF.

This chain joins TRBV27 and TRBJ2-7; tentative D call: TRBD1 (6 bases). In germline, CDR1 is MNHEY, CDR2 SMNVEV (reference sequence). Trimming pared 4 bases from V and 0 bases from J, leaving 10 bases between. The CDR3 spans 14 residues. CDR3 coding DNA: TGTGCCAGCAGTTACAGGGCGAGCTCCTACGAGCAGTACTTC. Protein product: CASSYRASSYEQYF.

The chain links TRBV18 to TRBJ2-3, with a tentative D call TRBD2 (5 bases). CDR3 length: 13 amino acids. Germline-derived CDR1 and CDR2 are KGHSH and LQKENI. V was pared by 6 bases and J by 4 bases, with 11 bases between. The CDR3 bases are TGTGCCAGCTCCGACTATTCCCCAGATACGCAGTATTTT. Its translation: CASSDYSPDTQYF.

The DNA of the CDR3 is TGTGCCAGCAGCTCAGACAGTCTCTCTCTATCCGAGCAGTACTTC. Amino acids: CASSSDSLSLSEQYF. V usage is TRBV7-8 and J usage is TRBJ2-7, with D tentatively TRBD1 (5 bases). Germline CDR1 and CDR2: SGHVS and FQNEAQ. Trimming stripped 4 bases from V and 6 bases from J, with 19 bases between. The CDR3 is made up of 15 amino acids.

The chain uses TRBV28 and TRBJ2-3; 7 bases agree with TRBD1. With V trimmed by 10 bases and J by 0 bases, 10 bases remained unmatched. The CDR3 covers 15 residues. Per the germline V gene, CDR1 is MDHEN and CDR2 is SYDVKM. The DNA for the CDR3 is TGTGCCACCCGGACCGGGACAGCAAGCACAGATACGCAGTATTTT. Translation: CATRTGTASTDTQYF.

This clone was seen only once. This chain joins TRBV6-5 and TRBJ2-7; 7 bases fit TRBD1. Trimming removed 6 bases from V and 5 bases from J; junction bases left unmatched: 4. The CDR3 has 12 residues. Per the germline V gene, CDR1 is MNHEY and CDR2 is SVGAGI. CDR3 amino acids: CASRQGGNEQYF. The CDR3 nucleotides are TGTGCCAGCAGGCAAGGGGGCAACGAGCAGTACTTC.